Following are 5 T cell receptor beta chains from one sample sequenced in a study of blood T cells in healthy people across ages. Through a sample-barcoded 5' primer and a J-beta primer mix, a second PCR was run for about 6 to 11 cycles. One entry per CDR3 protein, called by TCRdb with MiXCR from the 5' RACE reads. Of over 1,500,000 distinct CDR3 sequences listed, roughly 43% are singletons. Sequences were obtained from blood. The receptors here all came from a human donor in good health.

This clonotype was seen many times. The chain is built from TRBV10-3 and TRBJ2-6; D call uncertain. V lost 4 bases, J lost 2 bases, and 15 bases lay in between. The CDR3 loop spans 17 amino acids. Germline CDR1 and CDR2: ENHRY and SYGVKD. CDR3 nucleotides: TGTGCCATCAGTGTCTGGGCTGTTGGCACTGGGGCCAACGTCCTGACTTTC. Its protein is CAISVWAVGTGANVLTF.

Concerning this clonotype: One end of the junction varies from germline; a read error may be responsible. The chain has TRBV12-3 or TRBV12-4 and TRBJ2-3, with no clear D. The CDR3 loop spans 15 amino acids. CDR3 nucleotides: TGTGCCGGCAGTCTCACGTTGGGGATCACAGATACGCAGTATTTT. The encoded protein is CAGSLTLGITDTQYF.

This clonotype was observed a few times. The chain joins TRBV29-1 to TRBJ2-5; perhaps TRBD1 as D (5 bases). Germline V gene data show CDR1 as SQVTM and CDR2 as ANQGSEA. The V gene lost 5 bases and the J gene lost 5 bases, with 15 bases spanning the gap. The CDR3 has 13 residues. CDR3 protein: CSVFQDILETQYF. Written as DNA, the CDR3 is TGCAGCGTTTTCCAGGACATACTGGAGACCCAGTACTTC. The full variable domain, with the rest looked up from reference TRBV29-1 and TRBJ2-5, is SAVISQKPSRDICQRGTSLTIQCQVDSQVTMMFWYRQQPGQSLTLIATANQGSEATYESGFVIDKFPISRPNLTFSTLTVSNMSPEDSSIYLCSVFQDILETQYFGPGTRLLVL.

V is TRBV13 and J is TRBJ1-1, with D unresolved. This CDR3 spans 15 amino acids. V lost 1 base and J 6 bases, leaving 15 bases between the germline ends. CDR1 and CDR2 (germline): PRHDT, FYEKMQ (reference sequence). DNA for the CDR3: TGTGCCAGCAGCTTAGCGGGGTTCGCGCTCTCTGAAGCTTTCTTT. It codes for CASSLAGFALSEAFF. The full variable domain, rest sourced from reference TRBV13 and TRBJ1-1, is AAGVIQSPRHLIKEKRETATLKCYPIPRHDTVYWYQQGPGQDPQFLISFYEKMQSDKGSIPDRFSAQQFSDYHSELNMSSLELGDSALYFCASSLAGFALSEAFFGQGTRLTVV.

Many counts were recorded for this clonotype. The chain recombines TRBV29-1 with TRBJ2-1; D is perhaps TRBD2 (6 bases). CDR1 is SQVTM, CDR2 ANQGSEA, per germline. CDR3 size: 15 residues. V lost 0 bases and J lost 7, with 16 bases in between. The CDR3 spells CSVEDRGEEINEQFF. CDR3 DNA sequence: TGCAGCGTTGAAGATCGCGGGGAGGAAATAAATGAGCAGTTCTTC.